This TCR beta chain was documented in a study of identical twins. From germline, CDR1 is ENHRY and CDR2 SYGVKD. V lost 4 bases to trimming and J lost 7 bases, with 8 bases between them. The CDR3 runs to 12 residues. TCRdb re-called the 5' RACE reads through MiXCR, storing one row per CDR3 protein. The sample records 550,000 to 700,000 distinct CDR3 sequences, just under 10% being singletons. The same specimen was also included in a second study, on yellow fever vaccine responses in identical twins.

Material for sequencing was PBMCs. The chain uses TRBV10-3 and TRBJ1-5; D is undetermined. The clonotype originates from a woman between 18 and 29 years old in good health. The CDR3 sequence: CAISGDDQPQHF. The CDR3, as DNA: TGTGCCATCAGTGGAGACGACCAGCCCCAGCATTTT.